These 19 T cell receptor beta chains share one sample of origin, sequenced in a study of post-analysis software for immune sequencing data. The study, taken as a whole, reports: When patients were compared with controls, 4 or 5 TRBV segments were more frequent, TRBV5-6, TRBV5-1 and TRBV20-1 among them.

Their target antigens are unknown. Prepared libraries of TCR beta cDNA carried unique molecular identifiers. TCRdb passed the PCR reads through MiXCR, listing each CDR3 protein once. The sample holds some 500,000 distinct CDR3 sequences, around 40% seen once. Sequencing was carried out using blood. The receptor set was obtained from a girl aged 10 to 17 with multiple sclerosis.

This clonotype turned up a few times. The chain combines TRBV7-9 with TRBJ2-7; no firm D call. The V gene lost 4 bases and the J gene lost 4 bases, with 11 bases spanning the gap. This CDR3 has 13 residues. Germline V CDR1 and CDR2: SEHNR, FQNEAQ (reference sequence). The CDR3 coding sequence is TGTGCCAGCAGCTCATATGAAGATTACGAGCAGTACTTC. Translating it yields CASSSYEDYEQYF.

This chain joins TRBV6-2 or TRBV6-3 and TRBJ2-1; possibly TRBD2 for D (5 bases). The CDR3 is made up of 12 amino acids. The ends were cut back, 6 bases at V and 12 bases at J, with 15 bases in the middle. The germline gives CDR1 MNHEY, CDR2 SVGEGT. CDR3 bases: TGTGCCAGCAGCCTCCGGGGATCGGGGCAGTTCTTC. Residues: CASSLRGSGQFF.

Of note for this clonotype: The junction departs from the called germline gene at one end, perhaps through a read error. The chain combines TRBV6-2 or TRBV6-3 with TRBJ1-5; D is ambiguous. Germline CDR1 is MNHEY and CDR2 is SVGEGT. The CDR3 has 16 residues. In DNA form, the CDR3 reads TGTGCCAGCAGTTACGTCCATCCAGGCGGCAATCAGCCCCGGCATTTT. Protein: CASSYVHPGGNQPRHF.

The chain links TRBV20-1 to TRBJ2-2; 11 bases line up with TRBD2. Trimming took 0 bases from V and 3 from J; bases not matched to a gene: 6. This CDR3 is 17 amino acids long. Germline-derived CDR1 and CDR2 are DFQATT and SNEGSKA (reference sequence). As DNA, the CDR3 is TGCAGTGCTAGAGATCGAAAACTAGCGGGAGACACCGGGGAGCTGTTTTTT. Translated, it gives CSARDRKLAGDTGELFF.

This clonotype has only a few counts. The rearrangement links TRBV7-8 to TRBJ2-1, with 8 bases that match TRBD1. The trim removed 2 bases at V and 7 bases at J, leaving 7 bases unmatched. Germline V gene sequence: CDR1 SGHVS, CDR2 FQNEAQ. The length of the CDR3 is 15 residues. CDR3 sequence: CASSLPGGAWNEQFF. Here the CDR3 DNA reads TGTGCCAGCAGCTTACCAGGGGGCGCGTGGAATGAGCAGTTCTTC.

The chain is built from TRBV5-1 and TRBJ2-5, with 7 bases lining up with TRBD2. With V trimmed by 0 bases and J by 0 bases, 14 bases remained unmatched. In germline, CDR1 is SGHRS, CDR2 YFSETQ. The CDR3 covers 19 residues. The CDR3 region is CASSLATWEGRTYQETQYF. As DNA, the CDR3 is TGCGCCAGCAGCTTGGCGACGTGGGAGGGACGGACGTACCAAGAGACCCAGTACTTC.

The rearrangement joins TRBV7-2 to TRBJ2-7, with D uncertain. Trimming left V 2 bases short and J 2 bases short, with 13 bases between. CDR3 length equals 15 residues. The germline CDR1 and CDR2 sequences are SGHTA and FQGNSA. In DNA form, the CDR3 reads TGTGCCAGCAGCTTAACCCAGCCGACTGCCTACGAGCAGTACTTC. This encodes CASSLTQPTAYEQYF. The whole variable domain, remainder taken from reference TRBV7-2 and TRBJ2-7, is GAGVSQSPSNKVTEKGKDVELRCDPISGHTALYWYRQSLGQGLEFLIYFQGNSAPDKSGLPSDRFSAERTGGSVSTLTIQRTQQEDSAVYLCASSLTQPTAYEQYFGPGTRLTVT.

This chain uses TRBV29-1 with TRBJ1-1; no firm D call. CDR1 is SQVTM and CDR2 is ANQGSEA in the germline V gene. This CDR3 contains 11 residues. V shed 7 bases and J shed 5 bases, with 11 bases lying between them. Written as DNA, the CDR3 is TGCAGCGCTGCCGACCGAACTGAAGCTTTCTTT. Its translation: CSAADRTEAFF.

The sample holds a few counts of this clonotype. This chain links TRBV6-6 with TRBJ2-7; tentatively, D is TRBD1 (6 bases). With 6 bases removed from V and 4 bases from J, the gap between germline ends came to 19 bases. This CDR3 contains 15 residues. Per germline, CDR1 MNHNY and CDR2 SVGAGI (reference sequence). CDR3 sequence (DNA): TGTGCCAGCAGGGTCCGGGACAAAGGCGCTTACGAGCAGTACTTC. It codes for CASRVRDKGAYEQYF.

The CDR3 loop reads CAISGTGEKLFF. Written as DNA, the CDR3 is TGTGCCATCAGTGGGACGGGTGAAAAACTGTTTTTT. This chain joins TRBV10-3 and TRBJ1-4, with no clear D. Germline CDR1 is ENHRY and CDR2 is SYGVKD. This CDR3 has 12 amino acids. V was trimmed by 4 bases and J by 7 bases, leaving 7 bases between them.

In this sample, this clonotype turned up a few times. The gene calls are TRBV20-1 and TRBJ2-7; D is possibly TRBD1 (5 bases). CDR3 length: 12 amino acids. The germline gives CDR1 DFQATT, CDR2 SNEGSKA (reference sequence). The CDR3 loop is CSLTMGPYEQYF. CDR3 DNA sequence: TGCAGCCTCACCATGGGGCCCTACGAGCAGTACTTC.

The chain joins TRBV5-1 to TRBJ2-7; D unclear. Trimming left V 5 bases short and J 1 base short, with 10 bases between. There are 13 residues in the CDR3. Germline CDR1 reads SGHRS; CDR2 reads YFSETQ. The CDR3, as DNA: TGCGCCAGCAGAAATCTTAAATCCTACGAGCAGTACTTC. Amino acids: CASRNLKSYEQYF.

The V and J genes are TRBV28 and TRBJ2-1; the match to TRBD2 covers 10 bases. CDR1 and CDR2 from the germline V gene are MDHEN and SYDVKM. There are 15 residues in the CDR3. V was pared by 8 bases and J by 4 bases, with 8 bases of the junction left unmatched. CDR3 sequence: CASVESGRAYNEQFF. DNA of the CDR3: TGTGCCAGCGTAGAGAGCGGGAGGGCATACAATGAGCAGTTCTTC. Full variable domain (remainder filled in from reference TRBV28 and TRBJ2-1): DVKVTQSSRYLVKRTGEKVFLECVQDMDHENMFWYRQDPGLGLRLIYFSYDVKMKEKGDIPEGYSVSREKKERFSLILESASTNQTSMYLCASVESGRAYNEQFFGPGTRLTVL.

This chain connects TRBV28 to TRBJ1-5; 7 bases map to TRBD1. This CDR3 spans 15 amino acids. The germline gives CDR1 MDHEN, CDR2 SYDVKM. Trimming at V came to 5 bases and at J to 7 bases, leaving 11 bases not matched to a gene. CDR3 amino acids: CASSRPRGAPQPQHF. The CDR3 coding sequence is TGTGCCAGCAGTAGACCCAGGGGGGCCCCCCAGCCCCAGCATTTT.

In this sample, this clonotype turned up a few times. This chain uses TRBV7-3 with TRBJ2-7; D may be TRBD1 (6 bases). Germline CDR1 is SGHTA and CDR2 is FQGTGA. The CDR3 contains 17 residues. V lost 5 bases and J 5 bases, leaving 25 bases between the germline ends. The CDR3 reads CASSPQGGSPSGHEQYF. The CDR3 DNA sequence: TGTGCCAGCAGCCCTCAAGGGGGATCCCCTTCGGGCCACGAGCAGTACTTC.

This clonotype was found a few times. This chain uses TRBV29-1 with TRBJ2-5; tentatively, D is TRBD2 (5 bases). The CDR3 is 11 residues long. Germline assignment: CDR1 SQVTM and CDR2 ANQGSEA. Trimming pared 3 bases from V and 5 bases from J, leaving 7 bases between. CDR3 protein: CSVEEEETQYF. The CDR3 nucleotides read TGCAGCGTTGAGGAGGAGGAGACCCAGTACTTC. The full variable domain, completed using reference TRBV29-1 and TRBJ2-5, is SAVISQKPSRDICQRGTSLTIQCQVDSQVTMMFWYRQQPGQSLTLIATANQGSEATYESGFVIDKFPISRPNLTFSTLTVSNMSPEDSSIYLCSVEEEETQYFGPGTRLLVL.

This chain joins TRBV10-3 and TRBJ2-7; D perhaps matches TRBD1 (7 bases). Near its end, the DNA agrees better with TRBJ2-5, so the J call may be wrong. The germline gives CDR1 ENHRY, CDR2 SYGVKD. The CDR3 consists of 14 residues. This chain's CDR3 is CAISGGTDRETQYF. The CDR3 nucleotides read TGTGCCATCAGCGGCGGGACAGACCGGGAGACCCAGTACTTC.

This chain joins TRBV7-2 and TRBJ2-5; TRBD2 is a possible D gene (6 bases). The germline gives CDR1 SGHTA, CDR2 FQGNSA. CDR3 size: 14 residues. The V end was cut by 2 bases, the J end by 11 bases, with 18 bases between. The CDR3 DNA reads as TGTGCCAGCAGCTTAATTCAGGGAGGAGAAGAGCAGTACTTC. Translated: CASSLIQGGEEQYF. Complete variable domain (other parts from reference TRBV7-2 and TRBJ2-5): GAGVSQSPSNKVTEKGKDVELRCDPISGHTALYWYRQSLGQGLEFLIYFQGNSAPDKSGLPSDRFSAERTGGSVSTLTIQRTQQEDSAVYLCASSLIQGGEEQYFGPGTRLLVL.

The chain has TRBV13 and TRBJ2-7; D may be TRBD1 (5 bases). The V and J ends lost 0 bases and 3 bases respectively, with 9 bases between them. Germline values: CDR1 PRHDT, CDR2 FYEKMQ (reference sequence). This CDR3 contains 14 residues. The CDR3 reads CASSLGGRVYEQYF. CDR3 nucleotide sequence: TGTGCCAGCAGCTTAGGTGGCAGGGTCTACGAGCAGTACTTC.